Below, 25 T cell receptor beta chains from the same sample are listed, as sequenced in a study of early T cells in non-severe SARS-CoV-2 infection. One entry per CDR3 protein, called by TCRdb with MiXCR from the 5' RACE reads. The sample lists about 110,000 distinct CDR3 sequences, around an eighth occurring once. Sample: whole blood. The receptor set was obtained from an adult who was a healthcare worker with PCR-confirmed SARS-CoV-2 infection or an uninfected control (not recorded which).

This clonotype has a handful of counts. CDR3 sequence: CASTDGTDTQYF. Here the CDR3 DNA reads TGCGCCAGCACGGACGGTACAGATACGCAGTATTTT. The chain uses TRBV5-1 and TRBJ2-3; D uncertain. This CDR3 has 12 amino acids. Trimming took 6 bases from V and 3 from J, leaving 8 bases between them. Germline-derived CDR1 and CDR2 are SGHRS and YFSETQ.

Ten or more counts support this clonotype. An end of the junction does not agree with germline; a read error may underlie this. The chain combines TRBV5-1 with TRBJ1-1, with a possible D match to TRBD1 (6 bases). Germline loops: CDR1 SGHRS, CDR2 YFSETQ. This CDR3 is built from 13 residues. The CDR3 is CASILGQNTEAFF. Written as DNA, the CDR3 is TGCGCCAGCATCTTGGGACAGAACACTGAAGCTTTCTTT.

The chain recombines TRBV7-8 with TRBJ2-7; 8 positions match TRBD2. The CDR3 runs 11 residues. The V and J ends lost 5 bases and 12 bases, in that order; junction bases with no gene match: 6. Germline V gene sequence: CDR1 SGHVS, CDR2 FQNEAQ. This CDR3 is CASSPSGSWYF. The CDR3 nucleotides read TGTGCCAGCAGCCCGAGCGGGAGTTGGTACTTC.

This clonotype turned up a few times. The chain combines TRBV11-2 with TRBJ2-3, with D uncertain. This CDR3 contains 12 residues. Germline V CDR1 and CDR2: SGHAT, FQNNGV. Trimming removed 4 bases from V and 6 bases from J, with 8 bases in between. DNA for the CDR3: TGTGCCAGCAGCTCTAACCTGGATACGCAGTATTTT. This gives the protein CASSSNLDTQYF.

A few counts support this clonotype. The chain employs TRBV28 and TRBJ1-6, with TRBD1 identical over 10 bases. The germline V gene has CDR1 MDHEN and CDR2 SYDVKM. Unmatched junction bases numbered 12, after V lost 5 bases and J lost 14 bases. The CDR3 length is 15 residues. The CDR3: CASSTTGTGAAALHF. The DNA for the CDR3 is TGTGCCAGCAGTACCACCGGGACAGGGGCCGCGGCCCTCCACTTT.

This clonotype has a count of ten or more. The chain combines TRBV6-2 or TRBV6-3 with TRBJ2-1, with TRBD2 identical over 7 bases. The CDR3 loop spans 16 amino acids. Germline V gene data show CDR1 as MNHEY and CDR2 as SVGEGT. V shed 2 bases and J 0 bases; nucleotides not matched to a gene: 4. CDR3 sequence: CASSYRAGSSYNEQFF. CDR3 DNA sequence: TGTGCCAGCAGTTACCGAGCGGGGAGCTCCTACAATGAGCAGTTCTTC.

The sample holds many counts of this clonotype. J is TRBJ1-4 and V is TRBV5-6; D is undetermined. Germline V lookup: CDR1 SGHDT, CDR2 YYEEEE. CDR3 length: 11 amino acids. The germline V and J ends were trimmed by 3 bases and 7 bases, with 4 bases remaining between them. CDR3 sequence (DNA): TGTGCCAGCAGCTGGAGTGAAAAACTGTTTTTT. The encoded protein is CASSWSEKLFF.

This clonotype was detected many times. The chain couples TRBV4-1 to TRBJ1-1; tentative D call: TRBD1 (5 bases). The CDR3 length is 21 residues. Between the trimmed V and J ends, which lost 0 bases and 0 bases, there was a span of 26 bases. The germline CDR1 and CDR2 sequences are MGHRA and YSYEKL. The CDR3 nucleotides read TGCGCCAGCAGCCAAGATCCCGGGACCGACCTAGCCAATCTAATGAACACTGAAGCTTTCTTT. Amino acids: CASSQDPGTDLANLMNTEAFF.

This clonotype was seen repeatedly, ten times or more. V gene TRBV3-1 combines with J gene TRBJ2-2, with 9 bases that match TRBD2. The trim removed 4 bases at V and 7 bases at J, leaving 10 bases unmatched. The CDR3 extends over 16 amino acids. Germline CDR1 is LGHDT and CDR2 is YNNKEL (reference sequence). The CDR3 here is CASSPYPGLAVGELFF. In DNA, the CDR3 is TGTGCCAGCAGCCCTTACCCGGGACTAGCTGTCGGGGAGCTGTTTTTT.

This clonotype was picked up many times. The chain is built from TRBV11-2 and TRBJ1-4; D ambiguous. Trimming cost V 5 bases and J 8 bases, with 9 bases left between them. The CDR3 consists of 12 residues. Germline assignment: CDR1 SGHAT and CDR2 FQNNGV. CDR3 loop: CASSLRPEKLFF. For the CDR3, the DNA is TGTGCCAGCAGCCTGAGGCCAGAAAAACTGTTTTTT.

The V and J genes are TRBV21-1 and TRBJ2-1; the table's D call TRBD2 went unverified against the DNA. TRBV21-1 is termed a pseudogene. CDR3 length: 20 amino acids. CDR3 amino acids: CASSKVGQLLAGELYNEQFF. CDR3 DNA sequence: TGTGCCAGCAGCAAAGTGGGCCAGCTACTAGCGGGAGAACTGTACAATGAGCAGTTCTTC.

CDR3 bases: TGTGCCAGCAGTTTTTCCCAGGGGTCCTTTCGCGAGCAGTTCTTC. It specifies CASSFSQGSFREQFF. The gene calls are TRBV6-5 and TRBJ2-1, with D tentatively TRBD1 (6 bases). Trimming removed 4 bases at V and 10 bases at J, with 20 bases between. Germline loops: CDR1 MNHEY, CDR2 SVGAGI. This CDR3 is 15 amino acids long.

There are a few counts of this clonotype. The V and J genes are TRBV5-4 and TRBJ2-5; 13 bases fit TRBD2. Germline CDR1 SGHNT, CDR2 YYREEE (reference sequence). The CDR3 spans 17 residues. The junction had 10 bases not matched to a gene; V was cut back by 6 bases and J by 2 bases. The CDR3 sequence is CASIPRGLAGRQETQYF. As DNA, the CDR3 is TGTGCCAGCATCCCAAGGGGACTAGCGGGAAGACAAGAGACCCAGTACTTC.

This clonotype has only a few counts. The chain employs TRBV6-1 and TRBJ2-7, with 9 bases fitting TRBD2. With V trimmed by 6 bases and J by 1 base, 13 bases remained unmatched. The CDR3 sequence is 17 residues long. Germline V gene sequence: CDR1 MNHNS, CDR2 SASEGT. In DNA form, the CDR3 reads TGTGCCAGCAGGTTAGCGGGGGCCCCTCGTGGGTCCTACGAGCAGTACTTC. This gives the protein CASRLAGAPRGSYEQYF.

The V gene is TRBV20-1, the J gene TRBJ2-3, with TRBD2 as a possible D gene (6 bases). CDR1 and CDR2 from the germline V gene are DFQATT and SNEGSKA (reference sequence). This CDR3 comprises 14 residues. V was clipped by 5 bases and J by 4 bases, with 16 bases between them. This CDR3 reads CSAPHGSPADTQYF. The CDR3 DNA reads as TGCAGTGCTCCCCACGGGAGCCCCGCAGATACGCAGTATTTT.

This clonotype was counted between two and nine times. V usage is TRBV28 and J usage is TRBJ1-1, with D unclear. In germline, CDR1 is MDHEN, CDR2 SYDVKM. The CDR3 totals 13 residues. The ends were cut back, 2 bases at V and 4 bases at J, with 8 bases in the middle. In nucleotides, the CDR3 is TGTGCCAGCAGTTTAGGGAGATCCACTGAAGCTTTCTTT. Its protein product is CASSLGRSTEAFF.

A note on this clonotype: A read error may explain this, as a much larger clone is one base away. The V call is TRBV3-1, the J call TRBJ2-7; possibly TRBD1 or TRBD2 for D (5 bases each). CDR1 is LGHDT, CDR2 YNNKEL, per germline (reference sequence). This CDR3 region has 17 residues. The chain's CDR3 is CASSEDLGTDLQGEQYF. CDR3 DNA: TGTGCCAGCAGCGAAGATCTTGGGACCGATCTCCAGGGCGAGCAGTACTTC.

This clonotype was detected only a few times. The chain has TRBV6-5 and TRBJ2-5, with a tentative D call TRBD2 (6 bases). Trimming removed 0 bases from V and 5 bases from J, with 13 bases in between. CDR1 and CDR2 from the germline V gene are MNHEY and SVGAGI. The CDR3 runs 15 residues. In DNA, the CDR3 is TGTGCCAGCAGTTACTCCCCGGGAGTAGGGGAGACCCAGTACTTC. Its translation is CASSYSPGVGETQYF.

A few counts support this clonotype. The DNA for the CDR3 is TGTGCCAGCAGCGCCGAAAGGACAGGCCTCCTTAATGAAAAACTGTTTTTT. Its translation: CASSAERTGLLNEKLFF. The genes are TRBV9 and TRBJ1-4; 7 bases match TRBD1. This CDR3 comprises 17 residues. The germline V gene encodes CDR1 SGDLS and CDR2 YYNGEE. Germline trimming cut 3 bases from V and 4 bases from J; bases unmatched to any gene: 12.

There are a few counts of this clonotype. This rearrangement joins TRBV6-2 or TRBV6-3 to TRBJ2-2; the match to TRBD1 covers 9 bases. CDR3 length: 15 amino acids. Germline values: CDR1 MNHEY, CDR2 SVGEGT. With V trimmed by 7 bases and J by 4 bases, 7 bases remained unmatched. The CDR3 is CASIRRQGGTGELFF. DNA of the CDR3: TGTGCCAGCATTCGAAGACAGGGGGGCACCGGGGAGCTGTTTTTT.

Of note for this clonotype: Being one base from a much bigger clone, this may be a read error. The chain carries TRBV7-9 and TRBJ2-7; D may match TRBD1 or TRBD2 (6 bases each). Germline V gene data show CDR1 as SEHNR and CDR2 as FQNEAQ (reference sequence). With 5 bases removed from V and 0 bases from J, the gap between germline ends came to 11 bases. This CDR3 spans 14 amino acids. CDR3 region: CASSPPGASYEQYF. CDR3 coding DNA: TGTGCCAGCAGCCCGCCGGGGGCCTCCTACGAGCAGTACTTC.

The chain couples TRBV19 to TRBJ2-3; 9 positions agree with TRBD1. The trim removed 9 bases at V and 2 bases at J, leaving 6 bases unmatched. This CDR3 is 14 amino acids long. In germline, CDR1 is LNHDA, CDR2 SQIVND (reference sequence). The CDR3 loop is CASRTGVFTDTQYF. The CDR3 DNA follows: TGTGCCAGCCGGACAGGGGTATTCACAGATACGCAGTATTTT.

This clonotype was seen only a few times. J is TRBJ2-1 and V is TRBV29-1; D might be TRBD2 (5 bases). The ends were cut back, 7 bases at V and 4 bases at J, with 11 bases in the middle. Germline V gene lookup returns CDR1 SQVTM and CDR2 ANQGSEA. This CDR3 contains 12 residues. This CDR3 reads CSAGSGYNEQFF. Here the CDR3 DNA reads TGCAGCGCTGGATCGGGATACAATGAGCAGTTCTTC.

This clonotype was observed a handful of times. The J gene is TRBJ1-2, the V gene TRBV7-2, with D possibly being TRBD1 (5 bases). CDR3 length equals 13 residues. Germline CDR1 is SGHTA and CDR2 is FQGNSA. Deletions cut 2 bases from V and 8 bases from J, with 12 bases between. The CDR3 DNA sequence: TGTGCCAGCAGCTTACAACAGGCGCGGGGCTACACCTTC. It encodes CASSLQQARGYTF.

This clonotype was counted at least ten times. The chain uses TRBV7-9 and TRBJ2-1; TRBD1 matches at 10 bases. The CDR3 sequence is 14 residues long. Per germline, CDR1 SEHNR and CDR2 FQNEAQ (reference sequence). The V and J ends lost 4 bases and 8 bases, in that order; junction bases with no gene match: 5. The CDR3 loop is CASSSRQGADEQFF. The CDR3 coding sequence is TGTGCCAGCAGCTCGAGACAGGGGGCGGATGAGCAGTTCTTC.